This paragraph covers one TCR beta chain sequence. Its cognate antigen is unknown. At one end, the junction sequence differs from germline, possibly due to a read error. This sample was included in a study of blood T cells in healthy people across ages. Alongside a J-beta primer mix, a sample-barcoded 5' primer served in a second PCR lasting about 6 to 12 cycles. A single record per CDR3 protein comes from TCRdb applying MiXCR to the 5' RACE reads. There are about 400,000 distinct CDR3 sequences in the sample; roughly half occur only once, and approximately 51% lies in the top ten. The length of the CDR3 is 16 residues. Germline lookup yields CDR1 LNHDA and CDR2 SQIVND (reference sequence). Study-level findings and limits: The recorded TCR beta diversity per million T cells decreased in a roughly linear manner with age. In long-lived donors, naive CD4+ cell counts and diversity exceeded those of aged donors.

This chain connects TRBV19 to TRBJ2-6; D could derive from TRBD1 or TRBD2 (5 bases each). The sequenced material came from blood. This receptor was taken from a man in his 60s in good health. In nucleotides, the CDR3 is TGTGTCAGTAGTATAGGGACGAGGGCTGGGGCCAACGTCCTGACTTTC. This sequence encodes CVSSIGTRAGANVLTF.